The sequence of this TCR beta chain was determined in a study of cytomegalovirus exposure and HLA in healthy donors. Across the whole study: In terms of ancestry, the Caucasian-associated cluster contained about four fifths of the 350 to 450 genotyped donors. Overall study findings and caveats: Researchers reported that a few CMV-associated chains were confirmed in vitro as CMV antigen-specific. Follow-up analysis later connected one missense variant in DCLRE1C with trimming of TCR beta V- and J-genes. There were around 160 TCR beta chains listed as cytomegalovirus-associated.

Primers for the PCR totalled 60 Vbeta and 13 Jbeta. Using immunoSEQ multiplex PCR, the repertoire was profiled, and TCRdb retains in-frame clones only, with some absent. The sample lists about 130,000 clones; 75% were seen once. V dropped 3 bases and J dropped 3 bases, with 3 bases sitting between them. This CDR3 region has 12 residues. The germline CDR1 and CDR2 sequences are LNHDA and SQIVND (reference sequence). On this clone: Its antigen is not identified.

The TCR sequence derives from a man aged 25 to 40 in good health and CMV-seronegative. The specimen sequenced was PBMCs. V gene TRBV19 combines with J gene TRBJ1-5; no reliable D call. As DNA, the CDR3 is TGTGCCAGTAGTATCTTCAATCAGCCCCAGCATTTT. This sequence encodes CASSIFNQPQHF.